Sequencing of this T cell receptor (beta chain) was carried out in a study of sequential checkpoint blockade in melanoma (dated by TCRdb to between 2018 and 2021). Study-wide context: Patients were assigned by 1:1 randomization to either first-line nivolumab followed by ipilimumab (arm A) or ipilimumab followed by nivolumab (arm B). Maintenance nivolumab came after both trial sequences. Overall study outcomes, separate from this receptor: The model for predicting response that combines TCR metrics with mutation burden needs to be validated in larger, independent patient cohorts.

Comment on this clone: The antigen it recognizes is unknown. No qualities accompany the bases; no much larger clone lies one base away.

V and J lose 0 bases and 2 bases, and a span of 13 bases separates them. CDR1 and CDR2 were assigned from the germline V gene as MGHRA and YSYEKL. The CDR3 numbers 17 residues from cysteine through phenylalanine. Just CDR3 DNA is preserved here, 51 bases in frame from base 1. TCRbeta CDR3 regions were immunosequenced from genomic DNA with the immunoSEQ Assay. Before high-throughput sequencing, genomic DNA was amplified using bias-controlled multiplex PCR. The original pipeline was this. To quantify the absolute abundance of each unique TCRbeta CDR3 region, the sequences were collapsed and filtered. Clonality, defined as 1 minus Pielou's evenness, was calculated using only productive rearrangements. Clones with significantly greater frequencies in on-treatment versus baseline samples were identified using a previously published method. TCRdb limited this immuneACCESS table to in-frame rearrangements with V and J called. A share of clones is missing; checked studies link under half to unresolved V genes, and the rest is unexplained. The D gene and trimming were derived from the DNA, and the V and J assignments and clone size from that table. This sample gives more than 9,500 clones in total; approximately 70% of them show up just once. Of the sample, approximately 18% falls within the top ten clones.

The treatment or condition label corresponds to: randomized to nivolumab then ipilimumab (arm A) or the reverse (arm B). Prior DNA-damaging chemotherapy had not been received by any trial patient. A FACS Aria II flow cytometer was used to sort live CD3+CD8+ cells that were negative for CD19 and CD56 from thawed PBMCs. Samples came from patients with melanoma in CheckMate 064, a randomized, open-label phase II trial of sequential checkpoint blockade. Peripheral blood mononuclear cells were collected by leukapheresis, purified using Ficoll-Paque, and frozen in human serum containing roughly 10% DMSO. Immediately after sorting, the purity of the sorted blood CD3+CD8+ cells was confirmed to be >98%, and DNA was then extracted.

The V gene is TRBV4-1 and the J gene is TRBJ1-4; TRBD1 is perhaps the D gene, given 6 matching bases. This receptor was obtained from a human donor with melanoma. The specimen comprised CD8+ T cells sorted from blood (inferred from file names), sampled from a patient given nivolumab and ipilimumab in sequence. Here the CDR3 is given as CASSQESQGMTNEKLFF. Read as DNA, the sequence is TGCGCCAGCAGCCAAGAGAGTCAGGGGATGACTAATGAAAAACTGTTTTTT.